Sequencing of this T cell receptor (beta chain) was carried out in a study of long-term antiretroviral therapy in people with HIV. The CDR3 totals 15 residues. V lost 0 bases and J lost 2; bases outside the gene matches: 3. The germline CDR1 and CDR2 sequences are SGDLS and YYNGEE. At the survey level, the v3.0 immunoSEQ assay was run. TCRdb keeps only in-frame clones here, not all; method: immunoSEQ multiplex PCR. Among tens of thousands of clones listed, about four fifths were seen once. The chain employs TRBV9 and TRBJ2-3; 7 positions agree with TRBD1. This specimen consisted of unsorted PBMCs, obtained 0.7 years before starting antiretroviral therapy. The clonotype originates from a man aged 25 to 40 with HIV. The CDR3 sequence: CASSVVGTATDTQYF. The CDR3, as DNA: TGTGCCAGCAGCGTAGTTGGGACAGCCACAGATACGCAGTATTTT.